The 18 T cell receptor beta chains in this list originate from one sample, sequenced in a study of blood T cell repertoires in COVID-19. Repertoires were generated with immunoSEQ multiplex PCR, while TCRdb's copy carries only in-frame clones and drops some. The sample comprises a few hundred thousand clones, roughly 88% of which are singletons, and around 9.5% rests with the top ten. The source material was peripheral blood. The origin of the receptors is a man aged 50 to 60 with active or convalescent COVID-19.

The chain joins TRBV6-6 to TRBJ2-5, with D maybe TRBD1 (7 bases). Trimming shortened V by 1 base and J by 4 bases, and 16 bases separated the two germline ends. The CDR3 is 16 residues long. From germline, CDR1 is MNHNY and CDR2 SVGAGI (reference sequence). The CDR3 region has the DNA TGTGCCAGCAGTTACTTTAAGCACAGGGGAGGAGAGACCCAGTACTTC. It yields the protein CASSYFKHRGGETQYF.

The gene calls are TRBV5-1 and TRBJ2-2; D might be TRBD2 (5 bases). Germline V gene sequence: CDR1 SGHRS, CDR2 YFSETQ. Trimming shortened V by 4 bases and J by 3 bases, and 10 bases separated the two germline ends. The CDR3 loop spans 14 amino acids. CDR3 sequence (DNA): TGCGCCAGCAGCCAGGACTTGTACACCGGGGAGCTGTTTTTT. Protein product: CASSQDLYTGELFF.

The CDR3 reads CASSQVAAGYEQYF. The CDR3 DNA is TGCGCCAGCAGCCAAGTTGCAGCGGGCTACGAGCAGTACTTC. The chain has TRBV4-1 and TRBJ2-7; a possible D gene is TRBD2 (6 bases). V was pared by 1 base and J by 3 bases, with 10 bases between. Germline-derived CDR1 and CDR2 are MGHRA and YSYEKL. The CDR3 consists of 14 residues.

The V gene is TRBV28, the J gene TRBJ2-2; 7 nucleotides align to TRBD2. V lost 5 bases and J lost 1; bases outside the gene matches: 4. Germline loops: CDR1 MDHEN, CDR2 SYDVKM. This CDR3 is built from 15 residues. The CDR3 DNA reads as TGTGCCAGCAGTCCGTCGGGAGGGAACACCGGGGAGCTGTTTTTT. Translated, it gives CASSPSGGNTGELFF.

J is TRBJ2-7 and V is TRBV2; possibly TRBD1 for D (6 bases). The CDR3 is 12 amino acids. Germline V lookup: CDR1 SNHLY, CDR2 FYNNEI. V shed 4 bases and J shed 6 bases, with 10 bases lying between them. DNA for the CDR3: TGTGCCAGCAGTGTGCAGGGGCTCGAGCAGTACGTC. Protein: CASSVQGLEQYV.

This clone was seen only once. V and J are TRBV5-4 and TRBJ2-3; D might be TRBD1 (6 bases). Germline-derived CDR1 and CDR2 are SGHNT and YYREEE (reference sequence). The CDR3 consists of 13 residues. V lost 5 bases to trimming and J lost 5 bases, with 12 bases between them. This chain's CDR3 is CASSYNREDTQYF. DNA for the CDR3: TGTGCCAGCAGTTATAACAGGGAAGATACGCAGTATTTT.

V is TRBV6-2 or TRBV6-3 and J is TRBJ1-5; D is possibly TRBD1 (5 bases). Germline CDR1 and CDR2: MNHEY and SVGEGT. V was clipped by 2 bases and J by 3 bases, with 8 bases between them. The CDR3 has 14 amino acids. In nucleotides, the CDR3 is TGTGCCAGCAGTTACAGGGGCCCCAATCAGCCCCAGCATTTT. It specifies CASSYRGPNQPQHF.

V gene TRBV9 combines with J gene TRBJ2-7; TRBD1 aligns across 12 bases. J gave up 4 bases and V 0 bases, and 5 bases lay outside the gene matches. Germline assignment: CDR1 SGDLS and CDR2 YYNGEE. The CDR3 is 16 residues long. CDR3 DNA: TGTGCCAGCAGCGTAGCTGGGACAGGGGGCAGGTACGAGCAGTACTTC. As protein: CASSVAGTGGRYEQYF.

V and J are TRBV5-6 and TRBJ1-5, with 7 bases aligning to TRBD1. V lost 4 bases and J lost 3; bases outside the gene matches: 7. CDR3 length: 15 residues. Germline CDR1 and CDR2: SGHDT and YYEEEE. The CDR3 nucleotides read TGTGCCAGCAGCCGCGCACAGGGGTCCAATCAGCCCCAGCATTTT. Its protein product is CASSRAQGSNQPQHF.

The V gene is TRBV28, the J gene TRBJ1-1; 9 bases agree with TRBD1. Germline CDR1 reads MDHEN; CDR2 reads SYDVKM. CDR3 size: 15 residues. Losses at the gene ends were 2 bases for V and 5 bases for J; bases not matched to a gene: 6. The CDR3 sequence is CASSLLDRGGTEAFF. The CDR3 DNA is TGTGCCAGCAGTTTACTTGACAGGGGGGGGACTGAAGCTTTCTTT.

This clone was counted once. In DNA form, the CDR3 reads TGTGCCAGCAGCTTGAGGGGGAGTGATGAGCAGTTCTTC. Translated: CASSLRGSDEQFF. The chain is built from TRBV5-8 and TRBJ2-1, with D tentatively TRBD1 (6 bases). CDR3 length equals 13 residues. V was trimmed by 1 base and J by 8 bases, leaving 10 bases between them. Germline assignment: CDR1 SGHTS and CDR2 YDEGEE.

V usage is TRBV18 and J usage is TRBJ2-3; a possible D gene is TRBD2 (5 bases). V was cut by 2 bases and J by 1 base, with 10 bases left in between. The CDR3 length is 15 residues. Germline CDR1 is KGHSH and CDR2 is LQKENI. CDR3 protein: CASSPRAAGTDTQYF. CDR3 nucleotide sequence: TGTGCCAGCTCACCAAGGGCAGCGGGCACAGATACGCAGTATTTT.

V and J are TRBV7-8 and TRBJ2-7; 10 bases line up with TRBD1. Unmatched junction bases numbered 10, after V lost 5 bases and J lost 6 bases. This CDR3 comprises 15 residues. Germline lookup yields CDR1 SGHVS and CDR2 FQNEAQ. In nucleotides, the CDR3 is TGTGCCAGCAGCCCCCCAGGAGGGACAGGGGCCGAGCAGTACTTC. Encoded protein: CASSPPGGTGAEQYF. The variable domain in full, completed from reference TRBV7-8 and TRBJ2-7, reads GAGVSQSPRYKVAKRGQDVALRCDPISGHVSLFWYQQALGQGPEFLTYFQNEAQLDKSGLPSDRFFAERPEGSVSTLKIQRTQQEDSAVYLCASSPPGGTGAEQYFGPGTRLTVT.

The J gene is TRBJ2-3, the V gene TRBV5-8, with TRBD1 matching over 8 bases. The V gene's germline CDR1 is SGHTS and CDR2 YDEGEE. The CDR3 covers 15 residues. J gave up 1 base and V 3 bases, and 4 bases lay outside the gene matches. The CDR3 loop is CASSSQGVGTDTQYF. The CDR3 coding sequence is TGTGCCAGCAGCTCACAGGGGGTGGGCACAGATACGCAGTATTTT. The full variable domain, in which reference TRBV5-8 and TRBJ2-3 provide the parts outside the CDR3, is EAGVTQSPTHLIKTRGQQATLRCSPISGHTSVYWYQQALGLGLQFLLWYDEGEERNRGNFPPRFSGRQFPNYSSELNVNALELEDSALYLCASSSQGVGTDTQYFGPGTRLTVL.

The V gene is TRBV5-5, the J gene TRBJ2-2, with TRBD2 matching 8 bases. Germline assignment: CDR1 SGHKS and CDR2 YYEKEE (reference sequence). V was pared by 3 bases and J by 3 bases, with 4 bases of the junction left unmatched. The CDR3 covers 15 residues. The CDR3 spells CASSSFGGDTGELFF. In nucleotides, the CDR3 is TGTGCCAGCAGCTCCTTCGGGGGGGACACCGGGGAGCTGTTTTTT.

V gene TRBV6-2 or TRBV6-3 combines with J gene TRBJ1-1, with 7 bases aligning to TRBD1. The V gene's germline CDR1 is MNHEY and CDR2 SVGEGT. With 4 bases clipped from V and 7 bases from J, the junction kept 9 bases outside the gene matches. The length of the CDR3 is 14 residues. The CDR3 nucleotides are TGTGCCAGCAGTTTTAGGGACAGCCTATATGAAGCTTTCTTT. Amino acids: CASSFRDSLYEAFF.

The V gene is TRBV7-2, the J gene TRBJ1-2; 9 bases fit TRBD1. The V and J ends lost 3 bases and 4 bases, in that order; junction bases with no gene match: 6. The CDR3 consists of 15 residues. The V gene's germline CDR1 is SGHTA and CDR2 FQGNSA. The CDR3 is CASSLTGTGIYGYTF. The CDR3 nucleotides read TGTGCCAGCAGCTTGACCGGGACAGGGATCTATGGCTACACCTTC. Full variable domain (remainder filled in from reference TRBV7-2 and TRBJ1-2): GAGVSQSPSNKVTEKGKDVELRCDPISGHTALYWYRQSLGQGLEFLIYFQGNSAPDKSGLPSDRFSAERTGGSVSTLTIQRTQQEDSAVYLCASSLTGTGIYGYTFGSGTRLTVV.

This chain connects TRBV5-6 to TRBJ2-2; TRBD2 is a possible D gene (6 bases). CDR1 SGHDT and CDR2 YYEEEE come from the germline V gene. Trimming shortened V by 4 bases and J by 6 bases, and 16 bases separated the two germline ends. There are 15 residues in the CDR3. The CDR3 DNA sequence: TGTGCCAGCAGCCGCCTAGCGTCCGACCCCGGGGAGCTGTTTTTT. Protein: CASSRLASDPGELFF.